This T cell receptor beta chain was sequenced for a study of blood T cell repertoires in COVID-19. Study background: Samples came from the United States, Italy and Spain, spanning acute and convalescent COVID-19. T cells, B-cell-depleted T cells, or PBMCs supplied cDNA or gDNA.

V was clipped by 6 bases and J by 7 bases, with 19 bases between them. This CDR3 spans 14 amino acids. The germline gives CDR1 SNHLY, CDR2 FYNNEI. Using immunoSEQ multiplex PCR, the repertoire was profiled, and TCRdb retains in-frame clones only, with some absent. The table has roughly 35,000 clones, under 90% seen once. Sample: peripheral blood. The chain combines TRBV2 with TRBJ2-7; a weak D match, TRBD2 (6 bases). This TCR derives from a man between 65 and 79 years old with acute or convalescent COVID-19. CDR3 sequence (DNA): TGTGCCAGCAGGGAGGGGAGGCTGCTAAAGGAGCAGTACTTC. Its protein product is CASREGRLLKEQYF. Combining the CDR3 with reference TRBV2 and TRBJ2-7 gives the whole variable domain EPEVTQTPSHQVTQMGQEVILRCVPISNHLYFYWYRQILGQKVEFLVSFYNNEISEKSEIFDDQFSVERPDGSNFTLKIRSTKLEDSAMYFCASREGRLLKEQYFGPGTRLTVT.